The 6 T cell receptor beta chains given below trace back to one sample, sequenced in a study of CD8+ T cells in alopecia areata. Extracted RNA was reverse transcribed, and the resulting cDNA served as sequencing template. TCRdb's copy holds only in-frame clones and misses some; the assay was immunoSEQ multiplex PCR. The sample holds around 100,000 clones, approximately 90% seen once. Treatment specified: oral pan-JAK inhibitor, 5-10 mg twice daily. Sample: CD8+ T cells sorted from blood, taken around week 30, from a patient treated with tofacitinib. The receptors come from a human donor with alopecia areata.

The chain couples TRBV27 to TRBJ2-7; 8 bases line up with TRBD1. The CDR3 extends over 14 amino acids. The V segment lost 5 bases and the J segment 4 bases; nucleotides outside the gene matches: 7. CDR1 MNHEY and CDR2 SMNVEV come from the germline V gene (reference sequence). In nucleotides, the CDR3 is TGTGCCAGCAGTAACTCGGGACAGGTGTACGAGCAGTACTTC. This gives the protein CASSNSGQVYEQYF.

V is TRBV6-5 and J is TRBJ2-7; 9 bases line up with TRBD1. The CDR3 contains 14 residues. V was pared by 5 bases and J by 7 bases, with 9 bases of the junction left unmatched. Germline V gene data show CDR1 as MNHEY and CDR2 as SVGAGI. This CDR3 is CASSPTGTGLEQYF. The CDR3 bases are TGTGCCAGCAGTCCTACAGGGACAGGGCTTGAGCAGTACTTC.

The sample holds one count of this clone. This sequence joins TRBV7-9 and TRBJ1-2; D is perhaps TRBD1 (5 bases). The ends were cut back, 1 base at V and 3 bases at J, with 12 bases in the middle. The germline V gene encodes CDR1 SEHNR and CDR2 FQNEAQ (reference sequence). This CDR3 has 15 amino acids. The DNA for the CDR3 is TGTGCCAGCAGCTTAGGATCAGGGCTGGACTATGGCTACACCTTC. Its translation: CASSLGSGLDYGYTF.

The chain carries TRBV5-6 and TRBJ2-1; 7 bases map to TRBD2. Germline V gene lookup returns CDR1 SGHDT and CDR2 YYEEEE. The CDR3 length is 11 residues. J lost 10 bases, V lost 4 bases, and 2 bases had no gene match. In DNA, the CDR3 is TGTGCCAGCAGCCTCGGGGGGGAGCAGTTCTTC. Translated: CASSLGGEQFF.

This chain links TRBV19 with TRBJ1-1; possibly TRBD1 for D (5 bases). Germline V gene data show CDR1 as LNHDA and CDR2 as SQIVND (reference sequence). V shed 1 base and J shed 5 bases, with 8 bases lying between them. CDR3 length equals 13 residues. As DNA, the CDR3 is TGTGCCAGTAGTATAGGGTGGGGGACTGAAGCTTTCTTT. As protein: CASSIGWGTEAFF.

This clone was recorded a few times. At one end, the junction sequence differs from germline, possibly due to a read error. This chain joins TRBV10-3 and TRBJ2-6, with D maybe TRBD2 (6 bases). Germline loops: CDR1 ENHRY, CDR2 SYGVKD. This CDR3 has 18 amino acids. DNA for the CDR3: TGTGCCATCAGTGGGAGGGTCTGTAGACAAAGTCGGGCCAACGTCATGACTTTC. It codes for CAISGRVCRQSRANVMTF.